The 10 T cell receptor beta chains below were found in one sample sequenced in a study of T-cell memory formation after mild COVID-19. TCRdb passed the 5' RACE reads through MiXCR, listing each CDR3 protein once. Among about 100,000 distinct CDR3 sequences, over 8.5% were seen once, and the ten largest hold around 39%. The material sequenced was PBMCs or a T cell subset sorted from them (not recorded which). These receptors were taken from a man aged 18 to 30 who had mild COVID-19 (a few samples of this study predate the infection). Cell type and time point are not known.

The chain links TRBV6-2 or TRBV6-3 to TRBJ2-3; TRBD1 aligns across 7 bases. The CDR3 spans 14 residues. Trimming at V came to 7 bases and at J to 2 bases, leaving 6 bases not matched to a gene. Germline CDR1 is MNHEY and CDR2 is SVGEGT. The CDR3 reads CASTGTGDTDTQYF. Here the CDR3 DNA reads TGTGCCAGCACGGGAACAGGGGACACAGATACGCAGTATTTT.

This clonotype was picked up a small number of times. As DNA, the CDR3 is TGTGCCATCCAAGACAGCAGGGAGACCCAGTACTTC. Translated, it gives CAIQDSRETQYF. This chain connects TRBV10-3 to TRBJ2-5; the D gene is possibly TRBD1 (5 bases). The germline V and J ends were trimmed by 8 bases and 5 bases, with 12 bases remaining between them. CDR3 length: 12 residues. Germline V gene lookup returns CDR1 ENHRY and CDR2 SYGVKD.

The table lists this clonotype with a few counts. This chain links TRBV29-1 with TRBJ2-3; 7 nucleotides line up with TRBD2. The CDR3 extends over 16 amino acids. Germline values: CDR1 SQVTM, CDR2 ANQGSEA. After removal of 4 bases from V and 6 bases from J, the junction contained 16 bases not matched to a gene. The CDR3 is CSVGTSLAGDRDTQYF. Written as DNA, the CDR3 is TGCAGCGTTGGTACTTCATTGGCGGGGGATCGGGATACGCAGTATTTT.

The J gene is TRBJ2-4, the V gene TRBV20-1; D ambiguous. Per the germline V gene, CDR1 is DFQATT and CDR2 is SNEGSKA (reference sequence). Between the trimmed V and J ends, which lost 2 bases and 5 bases, there was a span of 4 bases. This CDR3 has 11 amino acids. The CDR3 protein is CSARLENIQYF. In nucleotides, the CDR3 is TGCAGTGCTAGATTAGAAAACATTCAGTACTTC.

This clonotype occurred a few times. The J gene is TRBJ2-2, the V gene TRBV9; D is perhaps TRBD1 or TRBD2 (5 bases each). CDR3 length: 16 residues. The V and J ends lost 2 bases and 10 bases respectively, with 21 bases between them. The germline V gene has CDR1 SGDLS and CDR2 YYNGEE. This CDR3 reads CASSVPPGTGPEELFF. CDR3 DNA: TGTGCCAGCAGCGTCCCCCCAGGGACGGGACCAGAGGAGCTGTTTTTT.

In its sample, this clonotype was seen a few times. The chain uses TRBV5-1 and TRBJ2-1, with TRBD1 matching 7 bases. CDR3 length: 15 amino acids. CDR1 SGHRS and CDR2 YFSETQ come from the germline V gene. V lost 1 base, J lost 0 bases, and 1 base stayed unmatched. CDR3 bases: TGCGCCAGCAGCTTGCGGGACAGCTCCTACAATGAGCAGTTCTTC. Its protein product is CASSLRDSSYNEQFF.

This clonotype turned up a few times. J is TRBJ1-5 and V is TRBV27; D is perhaps TRBD1 (5 bases). Germline loops: CDR1 MNHEY, CDR2 SMNVEV (reference sequence). Trimming removed 5 bases from V and 8 bases from J, with 25 bases in between. This CDR3 contains 17 residues. CDR3 in amino acids: CASSQRLRDGKMKPQHF. The CDR3 nucleotides are TGTGCCAGCAGTCAAAGACTCCGGGACGGGAAGATGAAGCCCCAGCATTTT.

The table lists this clonotype with a few counts. V gene TRBV7-9 combines with J gene TRBJ1-4; 11 nucleotides align to TRBD1. V gave up 0 bases and J gave up 7 bases; unmatched junction bases: 7. Germline-derived CDR1 and CDR2 are SEHNR and FQNEAQ (reference sequence). This CDR3 has 17 amino acids. CDR3 protein: CASSLAGQGALSEKLFF. The CDR3 coding sequence is TGTGCCAGCAGCTTAGCAGGACAGGGGGCACTTAGTGAAAAACTGTTTTTT.

The rearrangement links TRBV27 to TRBJ1-6; D is unclear. In germline, CDR1 is MNHEY, CDR2 SMNVEV (reference sequence). The CDR3 runs to 13 residues. The V end lost 7 bases, the J end lost 9 bases, and 13 bases lay between the germline ends. The CDR3, as DNA: TGTGCCAGCACCCTATATCTGGGTTCACCCCTCCACTTT. Protein sequence: CASTLYLGSPLHF.

This clonotype showed up just a few times. The gene calls are TRBV7-9 and TRBJ1-2, with D possibly matching TRBD1 (5 bases). V lost 5 bases and J lost 1, with 14 bases in between. The CDR3 totals 15 residues. Germline CDR1 SEHNR, CDR2 FQNEAQ (reference sequence). CDR3 sequence: CASSPVVGDNYGYTF. The DNA for the CDR3 is TGTGCCAGCAGCCCAGTGGTAGGGGATAACTATGGCTACACCTTC.